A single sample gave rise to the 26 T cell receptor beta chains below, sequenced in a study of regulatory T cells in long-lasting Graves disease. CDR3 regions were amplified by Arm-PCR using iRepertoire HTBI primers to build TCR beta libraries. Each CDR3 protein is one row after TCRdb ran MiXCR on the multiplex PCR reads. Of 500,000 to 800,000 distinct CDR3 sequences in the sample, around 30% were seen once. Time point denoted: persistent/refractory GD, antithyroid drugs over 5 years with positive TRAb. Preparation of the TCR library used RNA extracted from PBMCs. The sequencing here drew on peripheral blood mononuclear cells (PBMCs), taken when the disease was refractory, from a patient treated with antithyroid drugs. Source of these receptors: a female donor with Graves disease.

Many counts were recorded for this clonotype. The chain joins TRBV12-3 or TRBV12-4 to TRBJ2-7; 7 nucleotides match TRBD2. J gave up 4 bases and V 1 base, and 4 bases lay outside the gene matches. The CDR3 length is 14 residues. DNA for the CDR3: TGTGCCAGCAGTTTAGACGGGAGGATTTACGAGCAGTACTTC. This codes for CASSLDGRIYEQYF.

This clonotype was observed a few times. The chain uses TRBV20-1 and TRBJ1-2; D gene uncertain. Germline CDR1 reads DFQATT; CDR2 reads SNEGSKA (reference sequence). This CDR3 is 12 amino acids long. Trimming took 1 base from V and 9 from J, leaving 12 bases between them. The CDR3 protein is CSARVHAGSYTF. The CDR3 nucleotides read TGCAGTGCTAGAGTACACGCGGGGAGCTACACCTTC.

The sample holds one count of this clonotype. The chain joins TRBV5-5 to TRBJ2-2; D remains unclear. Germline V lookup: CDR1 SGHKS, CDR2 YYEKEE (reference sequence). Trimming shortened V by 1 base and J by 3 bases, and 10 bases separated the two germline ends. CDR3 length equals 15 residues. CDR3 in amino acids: CASSLKVRDTGELFF. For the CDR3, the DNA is TGTGCCAGCAGCTTGAAGGTCCGGGACACCGGGGAGCTGTTTTTT.

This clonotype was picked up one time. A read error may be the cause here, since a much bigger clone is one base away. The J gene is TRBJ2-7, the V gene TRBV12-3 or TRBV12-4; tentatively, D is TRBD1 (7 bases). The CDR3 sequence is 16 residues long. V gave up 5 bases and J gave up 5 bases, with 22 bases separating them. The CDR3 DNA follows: TGTGCCAGCAGTGAGGACAGGAGGGGCCTAGGCCACGAGCAGTACTTC. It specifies CASSEDRRGLGHEQYF.

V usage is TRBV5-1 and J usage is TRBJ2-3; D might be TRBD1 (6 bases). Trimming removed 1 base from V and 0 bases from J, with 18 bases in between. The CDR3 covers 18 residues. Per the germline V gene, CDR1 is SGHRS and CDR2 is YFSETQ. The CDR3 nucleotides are TGCGCCAGCAGCTTGAACCTAGGGACAACCTCTAGCACAGATACGCAGTATTTT. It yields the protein CASSLNLGTTSSTDTQYF.

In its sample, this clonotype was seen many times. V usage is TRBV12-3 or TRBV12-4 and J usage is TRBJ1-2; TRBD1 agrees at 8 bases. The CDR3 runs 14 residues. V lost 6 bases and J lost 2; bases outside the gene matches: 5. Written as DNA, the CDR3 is TGTGCCAGCAGCTCAAACAGGGGGAACTATGGCTACACCTTC. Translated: CASSSNRGNYGYTF.

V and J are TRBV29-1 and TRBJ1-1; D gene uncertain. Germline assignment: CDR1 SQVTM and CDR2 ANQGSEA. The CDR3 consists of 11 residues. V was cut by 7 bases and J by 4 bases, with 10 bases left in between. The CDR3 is CSGERGTEAFF. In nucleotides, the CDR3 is TGCAGCGGCGAGCGGGGCACTGAAGCTTTCTTT.

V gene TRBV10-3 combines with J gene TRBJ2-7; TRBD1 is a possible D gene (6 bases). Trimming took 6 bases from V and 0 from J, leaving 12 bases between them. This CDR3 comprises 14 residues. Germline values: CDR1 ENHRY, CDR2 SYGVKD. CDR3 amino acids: CAISDRQVSYEQYF. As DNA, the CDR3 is TGTGCCATCAGCGATCGACAGGTCTCCTACGAGCAGTACTTC.

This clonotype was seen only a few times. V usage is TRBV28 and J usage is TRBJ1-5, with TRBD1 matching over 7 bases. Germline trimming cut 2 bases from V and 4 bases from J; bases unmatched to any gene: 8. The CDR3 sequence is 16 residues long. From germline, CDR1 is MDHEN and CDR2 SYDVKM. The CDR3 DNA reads TGTGCCAGCAGTTTAAACTTAAGGGGGCGAAATCAGCCCCAGCATTTT. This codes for CASSLNLRGRNQPQHF.

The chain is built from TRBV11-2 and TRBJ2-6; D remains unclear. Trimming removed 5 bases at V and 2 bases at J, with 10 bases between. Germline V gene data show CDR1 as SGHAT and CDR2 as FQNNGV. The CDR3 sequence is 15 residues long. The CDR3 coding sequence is TGTGCCAGCAGCCTCTTTTTGACTGGGGCCAACGTCCTGACTTTC. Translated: CASSLFLTGANVLTF.

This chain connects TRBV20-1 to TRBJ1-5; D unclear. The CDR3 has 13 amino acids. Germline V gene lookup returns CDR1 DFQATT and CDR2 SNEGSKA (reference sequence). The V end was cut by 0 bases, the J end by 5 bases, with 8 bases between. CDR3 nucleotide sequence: TGCAGTGCTAGAGAAGGTCCGCATCAGCCCCAGCATTTT. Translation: CSAREGPHQPQHF.

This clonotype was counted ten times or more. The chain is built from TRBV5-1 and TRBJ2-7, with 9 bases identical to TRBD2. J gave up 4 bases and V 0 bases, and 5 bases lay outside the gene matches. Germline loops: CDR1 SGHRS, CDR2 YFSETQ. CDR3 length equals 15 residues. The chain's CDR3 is CASSLEPSGGYEQYF. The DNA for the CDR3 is TGCGCCAGCAGCTTGGAGCCCAGCGGGGGGTACGAGCAGTACTTC.

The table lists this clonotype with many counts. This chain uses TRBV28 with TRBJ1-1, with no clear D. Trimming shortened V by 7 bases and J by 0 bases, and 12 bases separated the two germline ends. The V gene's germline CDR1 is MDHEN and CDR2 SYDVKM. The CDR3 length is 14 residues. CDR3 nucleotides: TGTGCCAGCACATCGACGGGGATGAACACTGAAGCTTTCTTT. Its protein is CASTSTGMNTEAFF.

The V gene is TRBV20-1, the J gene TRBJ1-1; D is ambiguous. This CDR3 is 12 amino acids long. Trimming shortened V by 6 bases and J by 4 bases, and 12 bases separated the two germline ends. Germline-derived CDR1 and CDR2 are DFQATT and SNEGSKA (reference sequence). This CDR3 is CSAADKGTEAFF. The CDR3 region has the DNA TGCAGTGCCGCTGATAAAGGCACTGAAGCTTTCTTT.

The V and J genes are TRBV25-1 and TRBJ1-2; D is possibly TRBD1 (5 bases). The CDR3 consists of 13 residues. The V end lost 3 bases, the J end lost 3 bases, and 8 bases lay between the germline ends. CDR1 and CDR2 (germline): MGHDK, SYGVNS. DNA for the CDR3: TGTGCCAGCAGTGATAGGGGTTACTATGGCTACACCTTC. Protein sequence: CASSDRGYYGYTF.

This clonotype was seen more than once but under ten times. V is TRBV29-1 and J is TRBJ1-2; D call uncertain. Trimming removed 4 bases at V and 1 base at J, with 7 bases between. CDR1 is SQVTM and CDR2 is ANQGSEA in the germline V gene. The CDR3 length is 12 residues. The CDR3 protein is CSVGGSNYGYTF. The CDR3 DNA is TGCAGCGTTGGAGGGAGTAACTATGGCTACACCTTC.

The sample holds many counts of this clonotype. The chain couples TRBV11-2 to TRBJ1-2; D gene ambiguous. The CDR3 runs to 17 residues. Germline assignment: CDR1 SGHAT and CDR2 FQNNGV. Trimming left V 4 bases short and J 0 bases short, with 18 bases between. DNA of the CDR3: TGTGCCAGCAGCTCCGTTCGTGGGCAGAGCTCTAACTATGGCTACACCTTC. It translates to CASSSVRGQSSNYGYTF.

CDR3 residues: CASNTDRDYEQYF. CDR3 DNA sequence: TGTGCCAGCAATACGGACAGGGACTACGAGCAGTACTTC. The V call is TRBV6-2 or TRBV6-3, the J call TRBJ2-7; TRBD1 matches at 8 bases. Trimming removed 7 bases from V and 3 bases from J; junction bases left unmatched: 5. Germline-derived CDR1 and CDR2 are MNHEY and SVGEGT. The CDR3 is made up of 13 amino acids.

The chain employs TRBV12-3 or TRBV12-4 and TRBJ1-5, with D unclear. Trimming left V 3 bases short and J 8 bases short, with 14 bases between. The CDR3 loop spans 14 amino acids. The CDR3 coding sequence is TGTGCCAGCAGTTTCGGACGGTCGAGGGAGCCCCAGCATTTT. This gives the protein CASSFGRSREPQHF.

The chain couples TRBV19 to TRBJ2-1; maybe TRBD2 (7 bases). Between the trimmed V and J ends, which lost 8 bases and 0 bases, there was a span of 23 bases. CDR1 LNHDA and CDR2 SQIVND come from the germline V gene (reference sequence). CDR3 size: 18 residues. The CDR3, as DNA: TGTGCCAGTGCCCTAGGGGGAGGGCCCGGGAGCTCCTACAATGAGCAGTTCTTC. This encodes CASALGGGPGSSYNEQFF.

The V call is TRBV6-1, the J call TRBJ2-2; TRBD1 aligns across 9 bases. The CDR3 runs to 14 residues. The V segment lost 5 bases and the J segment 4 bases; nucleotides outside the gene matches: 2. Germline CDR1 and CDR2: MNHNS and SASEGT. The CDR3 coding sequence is TGTGCCAGCAGTCAGGGACAGGGCACCGGGGAGCTGTTTTTT. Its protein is CASSQGQGTGELFF.

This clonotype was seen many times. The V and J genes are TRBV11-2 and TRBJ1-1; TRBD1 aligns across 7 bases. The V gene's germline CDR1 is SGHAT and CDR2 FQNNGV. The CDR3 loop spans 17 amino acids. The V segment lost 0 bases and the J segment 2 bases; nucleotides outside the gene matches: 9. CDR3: CASSLDKGGRGNTEAFF. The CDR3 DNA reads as TGTGCCAGCAGCTTAGATAAAGGGGGCAGAGGAAACACTGAAGCTTTCTTT.

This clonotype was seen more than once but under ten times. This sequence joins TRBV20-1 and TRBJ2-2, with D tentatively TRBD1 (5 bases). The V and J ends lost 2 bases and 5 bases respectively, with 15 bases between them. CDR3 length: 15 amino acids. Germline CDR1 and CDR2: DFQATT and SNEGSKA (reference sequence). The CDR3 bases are TGCAGTGCTAGAATTCACAGGTCAGGAACCGGGGAGCTGTTTTTT. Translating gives CSARIHRSGTGELFF.

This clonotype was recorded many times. In DNA, the CDR3 is TGCAGTGCTAGAGATACCGGGTCCTCCTACGAGCAGTACTTC. This encodes CSARDTGSSYEQYF. The chain employs TRBV20-1 and TRBJ2-7; no clear D. In germline, CDR1 is DFQATT, CDR2 SNEGSKA (reference sequence). The CDR3 has 14 amino acids. The V end was cut by 0 bases, the J end by 0 bases, with 9 bases between.

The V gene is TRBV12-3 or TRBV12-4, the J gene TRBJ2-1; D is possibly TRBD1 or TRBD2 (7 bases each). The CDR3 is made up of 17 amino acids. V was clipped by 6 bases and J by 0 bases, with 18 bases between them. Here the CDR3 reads CASSPARRGGSYNEQFF. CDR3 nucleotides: TGTGCCAGCAGCCCCGCCCGCAGGGGGGGCTCCTACAATGAGCAGTTCTTC.

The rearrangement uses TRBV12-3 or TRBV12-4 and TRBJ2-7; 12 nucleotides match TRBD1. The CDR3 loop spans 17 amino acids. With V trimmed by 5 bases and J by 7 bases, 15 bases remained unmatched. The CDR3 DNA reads TGTGCCAGCAGTCCCCGGGACAGGGGGCTCTTACGTGAGGAGCAGTACTTC. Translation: CASSPRDRGLLREEQYF.